Following are 18 T cell receptor beta chains from one sample sequenced in a study of blood T cells in healthy people across ages. Through a sample-barcoded 5' primer and a J-beta primer mix, a second PCR was run for about 6 to 11 cycles. TCRdb used MiXCR to reprocess the 5' RACE reads, holding one entry per CDR3 protein. The data contain over 600,000 distinct CDR3 sequences, more than 50% of them singletons. The material sequenced was blood. These receptors were taken from a man aged 35-49 years in good health.

This clonotype was counted a few times. The chain has TRBV28 and TRBJ2-1, with 9 bases matching TRBD1. Germline CDR1 MDHEN, CDR2 SYDVKM. CDR3 length: 17 residues. J was trimmed by 3 bases and V by 4 bases; bases with no gene match: 10. The CDR3 nucleotides read TGTGCCAGCAGTTGGAAACCGACAGGGGGGGGCTACAATGAGCAGTTCTTC. Protein: CASSWKPTGGGYNEQFF.

CDR3 protein: CASREERRGRETQYF. The CDR3 DNA sequence: TGTGCCAGCAGGGAGGAACGCAGGGGTAGGGAGACCCAGTACTTC. The chain has TRBV2 and TRBJ2-5; D perhaps matches TRBD1 (6 bases). The germline V gene encodes CDR1 SNHLY and CDR2 FYNNEI. V was shortened by 6 bases and J by 5 bases, with 19 bases between the two germline ends. The CDR3 consists of 15 residues.

The chain uses TRBV28 and TRBJ2-1; D uncertain. This CDR3 has 16 amino acids. Trimming stripped 5 bases from V and 0 bases from J, with 14 bases between. Germline values: CDR1 MDHEN, CDR2 SYDVKM. The CDR3 DNA reads as TGTGCCAGCAGTCCCTCGGGCGTAAGCTCCTACAATGAGCAGTTCTTC. Residues: CASSPSGVSSYNEQFF. The whole variable domain, filled in from reference TRBV28 and TRBJ2-1, reads DVKVTQSSRYLVKRTGEKVFLECVQDMDHENMFWYRQDPGLGLRLIYFSYDVKMKEKGDIPEGYSVSREKKERFSLILESASTNQTSMYLCASSPSGVSSYNEQFFGPGTRLTVL.

The chain has TRBV20-1 and TRBJ1-4; 10 nucleotides align to TRBD1. Germline CDR1 and CDR2: DFQATT and SNEGSKA (reference sequence). V shed 0 bases and J 7 bases; nucleotides not matched to a gene: 2. This CDR3 has 14 amino acids. The CDR3 loop is CSAREGQGGEKLFF. CDR3 in DNA: TGCAGTGCTAGAGAAGGACAGGGGGGTGAAAAACTGTTTTTT.

This rearrangement joins TRBV27 to TRBJ2-3, with 9 bases fitting TRBD1. V gave up 5 bases and J gave up 0 bases; unmatched junction bases: 6. The germline V gene encodes CDR1 MNHEY and CDR2 SMNVEV (reference sequence). The CDR3 has 16 amino acids. The CDR3 region is CASSQQGAVSTDTQYF. Written as DNA, the CDR3 is TGTGCCAGCAGTCAACAGGGGGCTGTTAGCACAGATACGCAGTATTTT.

The chain is built from TRBV5-1 and TRBJ2-3; D is unclear. The CDR3 sequence is 14 residues long. Looked up from germline, CDR1 is SGHRS and CDR2 is YFSETQ. Deletions cut 0 bases from V and 2 bases from J, with 7 bases between. CDR3 nucleotide sequence: TGCGCCAGCAGCTTGGTCCCAGACACAGATACGCAGTATTTT. Protein product: CASSLVPDTDTQYF.

The chain employs TRBV3-1 and TRBJ2-7; 8 bases fit TRBD1. This CDR3 is built from 12 residues. From germline, CDR1 is LGHDT and CDR2 YNNKEL (reference sequence). J was trimmed by 6 bases and V by 8 bases; bases with no gene match: 6. DNA for the CDR3: TGTGCCAGCGGGATCACAGGGGGCGAGCAGTACTTC. Amino acids: CASGITGGEQYF.

This chain joins TRBV13 and TRBJ2-3; the match to TRBD2 covers 13 bases. CDR1 is PRHDT and CDR2 is FYEKMQ in the germline V gene (reference sequence). CDR3 length equals 16 residues. V was pared by 2 bases and J by 7 bases, with 6 bases of the junction left unmatched. CDR3 nucleotides: TGTGCCAGCAGCTTAAGGACTAGCGGGAGCCTCTATACGCAGTATTTT. Protein product: CASSLRTSGSLYTQYF.

The CDR3 coding sequence is TGTGCCAGCAGTTTCGGCGTCGGGCGGCAGCACAATGAGCAGTTCTTC. Protein sequence: CASSFGVGRQHNEQFF. The chain has TRBV28 and TRBJ2-1; D remains ambiguous. The V gene lost 3 bases and the J gene lost 5 bases, with 17 bases spanning the gap. This CDR3 has 16 residues. Per the germline V gene, CDR1 is MDHEN and CDR2 is SYDVKM. Using reference TRBV28 and TRBJ2-1 for the parts outside the CDR3, the full variable domain is DVKVTQSSRYLVKRTGEKVFLECVQDMDHENMFWYRQDPGLGLRLIYFSYDVKMKEKGDIPEGYSVSREKKERFSLILESASTNQTSMYLCASSFGVGRQHNEQFFGPGTRLTVL.

This chain links TRBV4-3 with TRBJ2-5; D possibly corresponds to TRBD2 (5 bases). CDR1 LGHNA and CDR2 YSLEER come from the germline V gene. There are 15 residues in the CDR3. Between the trimmed V and J ends, which lost 2 bases and 3 bases, there was a span of 13 bases. CDR3 loop: CASSQTKAGKETQYF. Here the CDR3 DNA reads TGCGCCAGCAGCCAAACCAAGGCGGGTAAAGAGACCCAGTACTTC.

The table lists this clonotype with a few counts. The rearrangement joins TRBV28 to TRBJ2-5, with TRBD1 matching 11 bases. The V gene end was trimmed by 5 bases and the J gene end by 4 bases; junction bases not matched to a gene: 9. Per the germline V gene, CDR1 is MDHEN and CDR2 is SYDVKM. The CDR3 contains 16 residues. The CDR3 sequence: CASSTPGQGVGETQYF. The CDR3 bases are TGTGCCAGCAGTACACCGGGACAGGGGGTCGGAGAGACCCAGTACTTC.

The chain joins TRBV5-1 to TRBJ2-3; 7 bases are a match to TRBD1. V shed 8 bases, J shed 2 bases, and the junction held 8 bases outside the gene matches. CDR1 and CDR2 (germline): SGHRS, YFSETQ. This CDR3 is 14 amino acids long. CDR3 amino acids: CASRDSGHTDTQYF. CDR3 DNA: TGCGCCAGTCGGGACAGCGGACACACAGATACGCAGTATTTT.

This clonotype was observed a handful of times. The chain employs TRBV27 and TRBJ1-4, with 7 bases matching TRBD1. The CDR3 consists of 14 residues. CDR1 and CDR2 from the germline V gene are MNHEY and SMNVEV (reference sequence). The junction had 6 bases not matched to a gene; V was cut back by 3 bases and J by 8 bases. The CDR3 region has the DNA TGTGCCAGCAGTTTCCGACAGGGACGAGAAAAACTGTTTTTT. Protein sequence: CASSFRQGREKLFF.

The rearrangement joins TRBV28 to TRBJ2-1, with 12 bases fitting TRBD2. The length of the CDR3 is 16 residues. In germline, CDR1 is MDHEN, CDR2 SYDVKM. With V trimmed by 5 bases and J by 3 bases, 5 bases remained unmatched. DNA of the CDR3: TGTGCCAGCAGTGGAAGGACTAGCGGGATCTACAATGAGCAGTTCTTC. Its translation: CASSGRTSGIYNEQFF.

A remark on this clonotype: This may be a read error: a much more frequent sequence differs by one nucleotide. This rearrangement joins TRBV14 to TRBJ2-3; D gene unclear. Germline assignment: CDR1 SGHDN and CDR2 FVKESK. V was pared by 1 base and J by 6 bases, with 11 bases between. The CDR3 is made up of 14 amino acids. The CDR3 spells CASSQGPGQDTQYF. In nucleotides, the CDR3 is TGTGCCAGCAGCCAAGGCCCCGGGCAGGATACGCAGTATTTT.

This clonotype has a handful of counts. The rearrangement joins TRBV14 to TRBJ2-7; TRBD1 agrees at 7 bases. The V gene end was trimmed by 0 bases and the J gene end by 2 bases; junction bases not matched to a gene: 10. The CDR3 runs 17 residues. Per germline, CDR1 SGHDN and CDR2 FVKESK. CDR3 loop: CASSQEVLRDRPYEQYF. The CDR3 region has the DNA TGTGCCAGCAGCCAAGAGGTACTCCGGGACAGACCCTACGAGCAGTACTTC.

In this sample, this clonotype turned up once. The V and J genes are TRBV4-3 and TRBJ2-3; 9 nucleotides align to TRBD1. This CDR3 region has 16 residues. Germline V gene data show CDR1 as LGHNA and CDR2 as YSLEER. The junction had 6 bases not matched to a gene; V was cut back by 1 base and J by 4 bases. CDR3: CASSQVGTGIADTQYF. CDR3 sequence (DNA): TGCGCCAGCAGCCAAGTAGGGACAGGGATCGCAGATACGCAGTATTTT.

On this clonotype itself: At one boundary the junction diverges from the germline segment, which might be a read error. V usage is TRBV7-2 and J usage is TRBJ2-4, with D possibly being TRBD1 (6 bases). The CDR3 has 16 residues. From germline, CDR1 is SGHTA and CDR2 FQGNSA. The CDR3 region has the DNA TGTGTCAGCAGCCCTAGGGGCCGGACAGAGAAAAACATTCAGTACTTC. Its translation is CVSSPRGRTEKNIQYF.